The source of this TCR beta chain is a study of cytomegalovirus exposure and HLA in healthy donors. Findings and caveats of the study: Subsequent analysis found a tendency for first-cohort TCR clusters to co-occur within the 120 or so validation repertoires. According to the study, around 180 TCR beta chains were cytomegalovirus-associated.

With respect to this clone: Its antigen is unidentified.

The CDR3 length is 16 residues. The germline CDR1 and CDR2 sequences are SGHDT and YYEEEE. V dropped 2 bases and J dropped 5; count of bases not matched to a gene: 13. The method was immunoSEQ multiplex PCR; TCRdb's version includes in-frame clones alone and lacks a portion of them. The sample shows about 130,000 clones, roughly 90% of them seen only once. The sample consisted of PBMCs. The receptor was derived from a man under 40 in good health and CMV-seronegative. The genes are TRBV5-6 and TRBJ2-7, with 7 nucleotides matching TRBD2. The CDR3 region is CASSFWFRRERDEQYF. The CDR3 bases are TGTGCCAGCAGCTTCTGGTTCCGGCGGGAGAGAGACGAGCAGTACTTC.